This T cell receptor beta chain was sequenced in a study of blood T cell repertoires in COVID-19. Study details: COVID-19 samples, acute and convalescent, were from the United States, Italy and Spain.

This clone occurred a few times. Adults between about 18 and 89 years of age took part from 24 US areas. Cohort assignment relied on participant-reported clinical history. Recovery meant two consecutive negative NP/OP PCR tests, professional clearance, or resolved symptoms. The CDR3 runs to 14 residues. Per germline, CDR1 GTSNPN and CDR2 SVGIG (reference sequence). V was pared by 0 bases and J by 3 bases, with 9 bases between. Assay used: immunoSEQ multiplex PCR; TCRdb lists only in-frame clones, some missing. The profile shows about 190,000 clones, about four fifths of them singletons. This TCR was sampled from a woman in her 30s who had recovered from COVID-19. The rearrangement joins TRBV30 to TRBJ1-3, with D maybe TRBD1 (5 bases). The sample taken for sequencing was PBMCs or T cells enriched from blood (not recorded which). The CDR3 loop is CAWSVKGFGNTIYF. CDR3 bases: TGTGCCTGGAGTGTAAAGGGGTTTGGAAACACCATATATTTT.